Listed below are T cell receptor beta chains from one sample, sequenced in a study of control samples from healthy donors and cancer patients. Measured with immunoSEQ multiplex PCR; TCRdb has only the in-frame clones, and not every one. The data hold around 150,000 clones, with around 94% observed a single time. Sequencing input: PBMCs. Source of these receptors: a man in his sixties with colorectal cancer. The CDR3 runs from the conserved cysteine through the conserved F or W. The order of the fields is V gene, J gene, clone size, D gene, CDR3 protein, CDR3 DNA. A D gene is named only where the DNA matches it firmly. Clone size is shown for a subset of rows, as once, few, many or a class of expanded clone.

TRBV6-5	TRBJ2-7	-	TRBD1	CASSPRGQGEQYF	TGTGCCAGCAGTCCCAGGGGACAGGGCGAGCAGTACTTC
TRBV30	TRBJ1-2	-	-	CAWSIDSNYGYTF	TGTGCCTGGAGTATTGACAGTAACTATGGCTACACCTTC
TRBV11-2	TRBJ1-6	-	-	CASSITGSSYNSPLHF	TGTGCCAGCAGCATAACAGGGAGCTCCTATAATTCACCCCTCCACTTT
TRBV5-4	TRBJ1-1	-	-	CASSLGGTGNTEAFF	TGTGCCAGCAGCTTAGGGGGTACTGGGAACACTGAAGCTTTCTTT
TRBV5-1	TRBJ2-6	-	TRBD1	CASSLALQGRPSGANVLTF	TGCGCCAGCAGCTTGGCGCTACAGGGGCGGCCCTCTGGGGCCAACGTCCTGACTTTC
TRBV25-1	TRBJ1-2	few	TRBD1	CASIGTGRAALHGYTF	TGTGCCAGTATTGGGACAGGGAGGGCGGCCTTGCATGGCTACACCTTC
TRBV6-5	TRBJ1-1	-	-	CASSSGEGTEAFF	TGTGCCAGCAGCTCGGGGGAAGGCACTGAAGCTTTCTTT
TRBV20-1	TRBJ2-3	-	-	CSARPADTQYF	TGCAGTGCTAGACCGGCGGATACGCAGTATTTT
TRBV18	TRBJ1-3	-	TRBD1	CASSIGQGTGNTIYF	TGTGCCAGCTCAATCGGACAGGGAACTGGAAACACCATATATTTT
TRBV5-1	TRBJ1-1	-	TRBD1	CASSNGQGGTEAFF	TGCGCCAGCAGCAACGGACAGGGAGGAACTGAAGCTTTCTTT
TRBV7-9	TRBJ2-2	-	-	CASSSTRGENTGELFF	TGTGCCAGCAGCTCAACCAGGGGGGAGAACACCGGGGAGCTGTTTTTT
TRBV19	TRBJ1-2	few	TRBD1	CATTNRGGGTYGYTF	TGTGCCACAACCAATCGAGGAGGGGGCACTTATGGCTACACCTTC
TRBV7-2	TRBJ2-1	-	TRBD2	CASSPGTNGEQFF	TGTGCCAGCAGTCCCGGGACTAACGGTGAGCAGTTCTTC
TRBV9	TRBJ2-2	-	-	CASSLNTGELFF	TGTGCCAGCAGCTTGAACACCGGGGAGCTGTTTTTT
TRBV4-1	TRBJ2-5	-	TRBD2	CASSQGPLAGMGETQYF	TGCGCCAGCAGCCAAGGCCCCCTAGCGGGGATGGGAGAGACCCAGTACTTC
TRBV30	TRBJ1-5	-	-	CAWSSGTSRAQHF	TGTGCCTGGAGTTCCGGTACTTCCAGAGCCCAGCATTTT
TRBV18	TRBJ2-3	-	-	CASSPPLQTDTQYF	TGTGCCAGCTCACCACCGCTACAAACAGATACGCAGTATTTT
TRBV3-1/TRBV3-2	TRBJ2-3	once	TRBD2	CASSQAWASGGSGGDTQYF	TGTGCCAGCAGCCAAGCTTGGGCTAGCGGGGGGTCGGGAGGAGATACGCAGTATTTT
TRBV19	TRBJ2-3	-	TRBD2	CASSIDPSGGLSTDTQYF	TGTGCCAGTAGTATAGACCCTAGCGGGGGCCTAAGCACAGATACGCAGTATTTT
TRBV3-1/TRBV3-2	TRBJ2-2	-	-	CASRSWARGGTGELFF	TGTGCCAGCAGATCCTGGGCCAGGGGCGGCACCGGGGAGCTGTTTTTT
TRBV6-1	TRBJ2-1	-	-	CASSERGGPLSYNEQFF	TGTGCCAGCAGTGAAAGGGGTGGGCCACTATCCTACAATGAGCAGTTCTTC
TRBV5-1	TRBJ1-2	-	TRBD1	CASSLETGGQYGYTF	TGCGCCAGCAGCTTGGAGACAGGGGGCCAGTATGGCTACACCTTC
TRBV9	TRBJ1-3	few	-	CASSVVPGNTIYF	TGTGCCAGCAGCGTAGTTCCTGGAAACACCATATATTTT
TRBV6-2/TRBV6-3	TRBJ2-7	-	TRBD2	CASSGVAGGFEQYF	TGTGCCAGCAGTGGAGTCGCGGGGGGGTTCGAGCAGTACTTC
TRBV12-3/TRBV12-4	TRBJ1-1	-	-	CASSFGGTEAFF	TGTGCCAGCAGTTTTGGAGGGACTGAAGCTTTCTTT
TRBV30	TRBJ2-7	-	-	CAWGGSSYEQYF	TGTGCCTGGGGGGGAAGCTCCTACGAGCAGTACTTC
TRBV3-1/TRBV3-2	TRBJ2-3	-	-	CASSQNPGNTDTQYF	TGTGCCAGCAGCCAAAATCCTGGCAACACAGATACGCAGTATTTT
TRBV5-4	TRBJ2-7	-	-	CASSFGTFREQYF	TGTGCCAGCAGCTTCGGGACCTTCCGGGAGCAGTACTTC
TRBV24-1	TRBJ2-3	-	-	CATSEIGGETQYF	TGTGCCACCAGTGAAATCGGGGGAGAGACGCAGTATTTT
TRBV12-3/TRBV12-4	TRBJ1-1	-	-	CASSLEWTEAFF	TGTGCCAGCAGTTTAGAGTGGACTGAAGCTTTCTTT
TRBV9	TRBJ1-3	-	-	CASSAGVVGTGNTIYF	TGTGCCAGCAGCGCCGGAGTGGTGGGGACAGGAAACACCATATATTTT
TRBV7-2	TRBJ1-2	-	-	CASSHNGGGNGYTF	TGTGCCAGCAGCCATAATGGTGGGGGAAATGGCTACACCTTC
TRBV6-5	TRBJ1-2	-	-	CASSPGFYGYTF	TGTGCCAGCAGTCCAGGGTTCTATGGCTACACCTTC
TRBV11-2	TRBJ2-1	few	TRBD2	CASSVLRGVYNEQFF	TGTGCCAGCAGCGTTTTGCGGGGGGTCTACAATGAGCAGTTCTTC
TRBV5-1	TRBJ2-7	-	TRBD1	CASSFGQGSYEQYF	TGCGCCAGCAGTTTCGGACAGGGTTCCTACGAGCAGTACTTC
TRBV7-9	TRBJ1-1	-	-	CASSLAPEGTEAFF	TGTGCCAGCAGCTTAGCGCCGGAGGGCACTGAAGCTTTCTTT
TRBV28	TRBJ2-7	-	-	CASSSHYEQYF	TGTGCCAGCAGTTCCCACTACGAGCAGTACTTC
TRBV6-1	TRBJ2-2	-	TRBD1	CASSSTGENTGELFF	TGTGCCAGCAGTTCAACAGGGGAGAACACCGGGGAGCTGTTTTTT
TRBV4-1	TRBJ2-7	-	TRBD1	CASSQYTGETYEQYF	TGCGCCAGCAGCCAATACACAGGGGAAACCTACGAGCAGTACTTC
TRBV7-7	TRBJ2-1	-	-	CASSLEVGSYNEQFF	TGTGCCAGCAGCCTAGAGGTGGGGTCCTACAATGAGCAGTTCTTC
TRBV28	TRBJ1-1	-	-	CASSFRQVEAFF	TGTGCCAGCAGCTTTCGACAGGTCGAAGCTTTCTTT
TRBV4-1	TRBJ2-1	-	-	CASSPHRSNEQFF	TGCGCCAGCAGCCCCCACCGGTCCAATGAGCAGTTCTTC
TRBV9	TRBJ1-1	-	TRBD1	CASSVMFGVAGGLTEAFF	TGTGCCAGCAGCGTAATGTTCGGGGTGGCAGGGGGCCTCACTGAAGCTTTCTTT
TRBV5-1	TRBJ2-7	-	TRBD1	CASSQGTGGYEQYF	TGCGCCAGCAGCCAAGGGACAGGGGGCTACGAGCAGTACTTC
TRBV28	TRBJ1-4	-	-	CASSTRGREREKLFF	TGTGCCAGCAGTACTCGGGGGCGAGAGAGGGAAAAACTGTTTTTT
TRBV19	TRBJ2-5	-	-	CASTKGGQETQYF	TGTGCCAGTACCAAGGGAGGACAAGAGACCCAGTACTTC
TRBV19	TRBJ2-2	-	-	CASTSQANTGELFF	TGTGCCAGTACTTCACAGGCGAACACCGGGGAGCTGTTTTTT
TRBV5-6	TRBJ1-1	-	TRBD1	CASSSRQGRITEAFF	TGTGCCAGCAGCTCGCGACAGGGAAGGATCACTGAAGCTTTCTTT
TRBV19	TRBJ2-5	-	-	CASSIAAGETQYF	TGTGCCAGTAGTATCGCCGCCGGAGAGACCCAGTACTTC
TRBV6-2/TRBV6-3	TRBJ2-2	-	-	CASSPGVNTGELFF	TGTGCCAGCAGCCCGGGAGTAAACACCGGGGAGCTGTTTTTT
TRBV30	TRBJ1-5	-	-	CAWSRNSNQPQHF	TGTGCCTGGAGTAGGAATAGCAATCAGCCCCAGCATTTT
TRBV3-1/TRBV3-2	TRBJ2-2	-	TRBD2	CASSERGGGTGELFF	TGTGCCAGCAGCGAGCGGGGGGGTGGCACCGGGGAGCTGTTTTTT
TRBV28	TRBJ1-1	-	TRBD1	CASSPGQVSTEAFF	TGTGCCAGCAGTCCGGGACAGGTTTCCACTGAAGCTTTCTTT